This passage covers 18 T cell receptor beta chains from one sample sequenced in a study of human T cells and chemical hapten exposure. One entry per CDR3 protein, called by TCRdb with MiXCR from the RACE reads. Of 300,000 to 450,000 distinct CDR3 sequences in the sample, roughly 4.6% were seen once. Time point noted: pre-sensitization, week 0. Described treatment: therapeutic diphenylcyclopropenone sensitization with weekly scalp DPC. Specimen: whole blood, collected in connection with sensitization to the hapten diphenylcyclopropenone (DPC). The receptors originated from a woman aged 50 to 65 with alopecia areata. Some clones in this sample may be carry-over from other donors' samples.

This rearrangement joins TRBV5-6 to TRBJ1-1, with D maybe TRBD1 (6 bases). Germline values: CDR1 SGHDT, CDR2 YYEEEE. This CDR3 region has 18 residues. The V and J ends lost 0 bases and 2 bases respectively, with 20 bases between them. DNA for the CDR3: TGTGCCAGCAGCTTGGCGGACCATTGGACAGATTTTAACACTGAAGCTTTCTTT. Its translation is CASSLADHWTDFNTEAFF.

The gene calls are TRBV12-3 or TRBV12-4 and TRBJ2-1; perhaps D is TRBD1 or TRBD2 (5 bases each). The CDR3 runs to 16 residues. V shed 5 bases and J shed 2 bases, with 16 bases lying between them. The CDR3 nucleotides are TGTGCCAGCAGTGAAACAGGATACGGGACCTACAATGAGCAGTTCTTC. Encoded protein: CASSETGYGTYNEQFF.

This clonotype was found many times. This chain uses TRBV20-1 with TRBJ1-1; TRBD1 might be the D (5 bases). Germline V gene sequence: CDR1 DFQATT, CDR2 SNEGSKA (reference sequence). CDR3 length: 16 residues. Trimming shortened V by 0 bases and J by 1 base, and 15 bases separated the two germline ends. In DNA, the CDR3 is TGCAGTGCTAGAGATCCTAGAGGGGCGGGGAACACTGAAGCTTTCTTT. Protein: CSARDPRGAGNTEAFF.

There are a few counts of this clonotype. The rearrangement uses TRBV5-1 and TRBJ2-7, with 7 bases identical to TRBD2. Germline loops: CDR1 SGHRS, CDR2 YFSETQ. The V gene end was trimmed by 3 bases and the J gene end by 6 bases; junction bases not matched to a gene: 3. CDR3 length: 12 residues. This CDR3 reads CASSSTSREQYF. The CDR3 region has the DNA TGCGCCAGCAGCTCGACTAGCCGCGAGCAGTACTTC.

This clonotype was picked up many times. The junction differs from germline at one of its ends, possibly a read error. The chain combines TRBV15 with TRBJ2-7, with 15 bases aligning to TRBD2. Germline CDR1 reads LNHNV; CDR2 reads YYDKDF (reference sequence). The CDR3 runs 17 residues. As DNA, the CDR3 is TGTGCCATCAGCGGGACTAGCGGGAGGTTCCGGCCAGGGGAGCAGTACTTC. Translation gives CAISGTSGRFRPGEQYF.

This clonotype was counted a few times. CDR3 in amino acids: CARSFSQGPVSDEQFF. For the CDR3, the DNA is TGTGCCAGAAGCTTTTCCCAGGGGCCGGTTTCGGATGAGCAGTTCTTC. The rearrangement joins TRBV5-3 to TRBJ2-1; D is possibly TRBD1 (6 bases). TRBV5-3 is sorted into the ORF group, with uncertain function. The CDR3 totals 16 residues. V lost 2 bases and J lost 8, with 20 bases in between.

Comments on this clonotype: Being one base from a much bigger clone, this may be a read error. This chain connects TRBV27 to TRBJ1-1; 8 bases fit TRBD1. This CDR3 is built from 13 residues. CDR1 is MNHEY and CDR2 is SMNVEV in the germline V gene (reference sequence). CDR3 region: CGSSYRGYTEAFF. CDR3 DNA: TGTGGCAGCAGTTACAGGGGGTACACTGAAGCTTTCTTT.

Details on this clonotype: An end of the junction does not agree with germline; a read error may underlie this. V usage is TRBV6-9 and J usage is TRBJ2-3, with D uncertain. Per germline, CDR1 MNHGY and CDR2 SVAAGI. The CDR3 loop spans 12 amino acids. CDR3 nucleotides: TGTGCCAGCAAACTCCGCACAGATACGCAGAATTTT. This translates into CASKLRTDTQNF.

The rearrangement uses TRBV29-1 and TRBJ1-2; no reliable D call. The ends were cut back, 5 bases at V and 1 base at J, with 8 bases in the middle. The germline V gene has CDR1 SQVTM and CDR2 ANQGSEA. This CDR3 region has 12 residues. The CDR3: CSVQAYNYGYTF. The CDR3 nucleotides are TGCAGCGTTCAGGCCTATAACTATGGCTACACCTTC.

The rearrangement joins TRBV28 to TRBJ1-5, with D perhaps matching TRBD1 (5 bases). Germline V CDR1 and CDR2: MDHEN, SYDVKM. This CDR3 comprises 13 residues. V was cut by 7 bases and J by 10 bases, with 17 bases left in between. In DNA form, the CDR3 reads TGTGCCAGCACCATAGGGGCCAACGGCCCCCAGCATTTT. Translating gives CASTIGANGPQHF.

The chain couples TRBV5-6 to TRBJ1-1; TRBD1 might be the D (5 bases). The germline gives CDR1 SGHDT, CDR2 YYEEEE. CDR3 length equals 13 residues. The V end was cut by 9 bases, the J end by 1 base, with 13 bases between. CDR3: CATTGPANTEAFF. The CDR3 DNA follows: TGTGCCACCACGGGACCGGCGAACACTGAAGCTTTCTTT.

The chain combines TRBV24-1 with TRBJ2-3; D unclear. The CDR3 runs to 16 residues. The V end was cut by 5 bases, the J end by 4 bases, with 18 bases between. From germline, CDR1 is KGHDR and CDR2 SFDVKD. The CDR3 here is CATSAPSIRAPDTQYF. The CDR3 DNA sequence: TGTGCCACCAGTGCCCCATCCATCCGGGCCCCAGATACGCAGTATTTT.

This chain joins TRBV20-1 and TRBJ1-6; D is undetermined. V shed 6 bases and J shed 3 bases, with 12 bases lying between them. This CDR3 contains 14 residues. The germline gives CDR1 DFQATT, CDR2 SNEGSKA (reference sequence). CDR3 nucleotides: TGCAGTGCCACCCCGGTCAGCTATAATTCACCCCTCCACTTT. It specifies CSATPVSYNSPLHF.

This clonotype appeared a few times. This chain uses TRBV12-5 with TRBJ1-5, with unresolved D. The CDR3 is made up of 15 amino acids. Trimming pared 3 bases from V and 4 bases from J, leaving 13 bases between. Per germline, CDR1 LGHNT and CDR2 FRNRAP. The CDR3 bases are TGTGCTAGTGGTTTAGGAGCGGGGTGGAATCAGCCCCAGCATTTT. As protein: CASGLGAGWNQPQHF.

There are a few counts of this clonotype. The CDR3 sequence: CASGYPPTGDTQYF. The CDR3 bases are TGTGCTAGTGGTTACCCACCGACAGGGGATACGCAGTATTTT. V gene TRBV12-5 combines with J gene TRBJ2-3; 7 nucleotides match TRBD1. The CDR3 has 14 amino acids. Unmatched junction bases numbered 7, after V lost 4 bases and J lost 6 bases. Per germline, CDR1 LGHNT and CDR2 FRNRAP. The full variable domain, completed using reference TRBV12-5 and TRBJ2-3, is DARVTQTPRHKVTEMGQEVTMRCQPILGHNTVFWYRQTMMQGLELLAYFRNRAPLDDSGMPKDRFSAEMPDATLATLKIQPSEPRDSAVYFCASGYPPTGDTQYFGPGTRLTVL.

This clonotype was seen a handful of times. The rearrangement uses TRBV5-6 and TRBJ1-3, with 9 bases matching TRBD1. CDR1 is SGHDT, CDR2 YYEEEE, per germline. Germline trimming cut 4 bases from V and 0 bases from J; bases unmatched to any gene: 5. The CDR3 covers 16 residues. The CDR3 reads CASSAGQGISGNTIYF. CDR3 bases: TGTGCCAGCAGCGCCGGACAGGGGATCTCTGGAAACACCATATATTTT. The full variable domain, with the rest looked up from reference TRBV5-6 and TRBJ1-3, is DAGVTQSPTHLIKTRGQQVTLRCSPKSGHDTVSWYQQALGQGPQFIFQYYEEEERQRGNFPDRFSGHQFPNYSSELNVNALLLGDSALYLCASSAGQGISGNTIYFGEGSWLTVV.

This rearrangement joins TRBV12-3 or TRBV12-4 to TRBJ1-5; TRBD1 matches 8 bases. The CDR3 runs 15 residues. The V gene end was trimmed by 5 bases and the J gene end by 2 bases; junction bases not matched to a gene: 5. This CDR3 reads CASSVTGEGNQPQHF. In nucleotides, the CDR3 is TGTGCCAGCAGTGTGACAGGGGAGGGCAATCAGCCCCAGCATTTT.

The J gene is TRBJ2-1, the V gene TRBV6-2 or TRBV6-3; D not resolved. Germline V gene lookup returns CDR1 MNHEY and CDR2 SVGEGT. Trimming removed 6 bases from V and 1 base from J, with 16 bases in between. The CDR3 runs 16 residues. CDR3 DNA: TGTGCCAGCAGCCCCATCGAGCGCCCTTCCTACAATGAGCAGTTCTTC. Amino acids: CASSPIERPSYNEQFF.